This T cell receptor (beta chain) was captured by sequencing in a study of CD8+CD57+ T cells in acquired aplastic anemia. About the research overall: Quantities of DNA derived from sorted CD4+ and CD8+ cells averaged approximately 3 ug.

Study-level results: Twenty-nine CD8+ CDR3 sequences were shared between patients and controls. In CD8+ cells, Simpson's diversity showed no significant difference between patients and controls.

About this clonotype: Its matching antigen is unknown.

Genomic DNA, serving as template, underwent TCR beta VDJ and CDR3 profiling. TCRdb processed the reads anew with MiXCR; each CDR3 protein has one entry. The sample includes about 180,000 distinct CDR3 sequences, less than 55% of them seen just once. Sequenced input: sorted CD4+, CD8+, or CD8+CD57+ T cells (not recorded which) from PBMCs. This receptor was identified in a human donor in good health.

The CDR3 sequence is CATSRGGLAGANEQYF. CDR3 bases: TGTGCCACCAGCAGGGGGGGACTAGCGGGAGCAAACGAGCAGTACTTC. The chain uses TRBV15 and TRBJ2-7; TRBD2 aligns across 14 bases. From germline, CDR1 is LNHNV and CDR2 YYDKDF (reference sequence). With 3 bases clipped from V and 5 bases from J, the junction kept 6 bases outside the gene matches. This CDR3 has 16 amino acids.